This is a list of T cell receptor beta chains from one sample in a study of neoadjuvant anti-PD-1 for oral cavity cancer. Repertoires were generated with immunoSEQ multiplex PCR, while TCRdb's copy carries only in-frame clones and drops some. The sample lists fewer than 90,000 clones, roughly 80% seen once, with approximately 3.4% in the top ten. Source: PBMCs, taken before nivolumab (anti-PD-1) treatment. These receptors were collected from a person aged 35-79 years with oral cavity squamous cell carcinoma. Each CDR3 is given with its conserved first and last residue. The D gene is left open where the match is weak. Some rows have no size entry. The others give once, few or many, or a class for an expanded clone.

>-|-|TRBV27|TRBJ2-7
TGTGCCAGCAGTTTAGGGGCCGGGAGAGGCTTCGGGCAGTACTTC
CASSLGAGRGFGQYF
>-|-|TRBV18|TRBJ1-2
TGTGCCAGCTCACCCTCAGCGACAGTGAACTATGGCTACACCTTC
CASSPSATVNYGYTF
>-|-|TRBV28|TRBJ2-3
TGTGCCAGCGGAGAATCCTACACAGATACGCAGTATTTT
CASGESYTDTQYF
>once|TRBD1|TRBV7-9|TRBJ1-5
TGTGCCAGCAGCCACGGACAGGGGGCTCAGCCCCAGCATTTT
CASSHGQGAQPQHF
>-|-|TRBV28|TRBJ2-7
TGTGCCAGCAGTTTAACCCAACAGGCAGGTTACTACGAGCAGTACTTC
CASSLTQQAGYYEQYF
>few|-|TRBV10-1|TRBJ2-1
TGCGCCAGCAGTGAAGGTGGGCAGGGTGAGCAGTTCTTC
CASSEGGQGEQFF
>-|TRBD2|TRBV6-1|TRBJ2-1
TGTGCCAGCAGTGAGGGGACTAGCGGGAGTCCCCTTCCTTACAATGAGCAGTTCTTC
CASSEGTSGSPLPYNEQFF
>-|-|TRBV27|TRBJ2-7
TGTGCCAGCAGTTTAGTAGGCGGAACCTCCTACGAGCAGTACTTC
CASSLVGGTSYEQYF
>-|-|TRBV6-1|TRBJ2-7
TGTGCCAGTCTCCGGGACAACTCCTACGAGCAGTACTTC
CASLRDNSYEQYF
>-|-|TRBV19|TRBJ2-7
TGTGCCAGTAGTCTCGCAGGGGGGGTAGATGCGGAGCAGTACTTC
CASSLAGGVDAEQYF
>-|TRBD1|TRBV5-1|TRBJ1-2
TGCGCCAGCAGCTCCCTACAGGGGGCTGATGGCTACACCTTC
CASSSLQGADGYTF
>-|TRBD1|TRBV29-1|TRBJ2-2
TGCAGCGTTGGGGGACAGGGCGGAACCGGGGAGCTGTTTTTT
CSVGGQGGTGELFF
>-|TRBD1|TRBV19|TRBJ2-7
TGTGCCAGTAGTATCGACAGGGGGAGCTCCTACGAGCAGTACTTC
CASSIDRGSSYEQYF
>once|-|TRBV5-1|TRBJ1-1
TGCGCCAGCAACCCAAATCTCAGGGGTATGAACACTGAAGCTTTCTTT
CASNPNLRGMNTEAFF
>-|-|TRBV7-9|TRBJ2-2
TGTGCCAGCAGCTTACTGTGGGCTGGGAAAACCGGGGAGCTGTTTTTT
CASSLLWAGKTGELFF
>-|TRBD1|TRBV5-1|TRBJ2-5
TGCGCCAGCAGCATCGGACAGGGCGGTCAAGAGACCCAGTACTTC
CASSIGQGGQETQYF
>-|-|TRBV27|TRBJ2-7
TGTGCCAGCGGGCGGGACACGGATTACGAGCAGTACTTC
CASGRDTDYEQYF
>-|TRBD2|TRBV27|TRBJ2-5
TGTGCCAGCAGTTCCTTAAGAGCGGGACAAGAGACCCAGTACTTC
CASSSLRAGQETQYF
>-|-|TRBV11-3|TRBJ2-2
TGTGCCAGCAGCTATATGGGGAGTGGAACCGGGGAGCTGTTTTTT
CASSYMGSGTGELFF
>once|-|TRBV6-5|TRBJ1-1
TGTGCCAGCTGGCGGGGCATGAACACTGAAGCTTTCTTT
CASWRGMNTEAFF
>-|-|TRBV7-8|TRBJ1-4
TGTGCCAGCAGCCTTAGGACGCCGAAAGAAGAAAAACTGTTTTTT
CASSLRTPKEEKLFF
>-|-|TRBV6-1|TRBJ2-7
TGTGCCAGCAGTGAATCAGGGCCCGAGCAGTACTTC
CASSESGPEQYF
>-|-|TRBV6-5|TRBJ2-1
TGTGCCAGCAGTACAGGGCAAAGCTCCTACAATGAGCAGTTCTTC
CASSTGQSSYNEQFF
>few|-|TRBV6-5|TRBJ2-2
TGTGCCAGCAGGGGTGACGGTTACACCGGGGAGCTGTTTTTT
CASRGDGYTGELFF